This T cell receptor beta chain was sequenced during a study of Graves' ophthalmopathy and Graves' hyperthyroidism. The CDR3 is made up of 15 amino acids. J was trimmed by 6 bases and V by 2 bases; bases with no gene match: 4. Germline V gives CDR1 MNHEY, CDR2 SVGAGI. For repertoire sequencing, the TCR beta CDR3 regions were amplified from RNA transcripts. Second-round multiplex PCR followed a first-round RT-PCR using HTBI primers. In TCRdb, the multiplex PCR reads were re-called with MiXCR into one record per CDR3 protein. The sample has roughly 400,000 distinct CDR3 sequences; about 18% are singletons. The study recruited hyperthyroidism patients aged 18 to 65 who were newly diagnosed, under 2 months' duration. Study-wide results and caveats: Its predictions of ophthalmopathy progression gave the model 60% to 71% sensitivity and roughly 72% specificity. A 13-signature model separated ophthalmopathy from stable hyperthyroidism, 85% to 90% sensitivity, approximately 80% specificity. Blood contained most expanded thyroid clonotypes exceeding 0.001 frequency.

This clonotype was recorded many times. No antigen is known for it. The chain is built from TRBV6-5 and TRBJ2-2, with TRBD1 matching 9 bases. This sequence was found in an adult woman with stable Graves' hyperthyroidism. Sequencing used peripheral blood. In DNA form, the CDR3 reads TGTGCCAGCAGTTACGGGACAGGGTTGGCCGGGGAGCTGTTTTTT. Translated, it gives CASSYGTGLAGELFF.